Shown below are 28 T cell receptor beta chains from a single sample sequenced in a study of cytomegalovirus exposure and HLA in healthy donors. Researchers ran the PCR with 60 Vbeta and 13 Jbeta primers. The protocol was immunoSEQ multiplex PCR, while the TCRdb copy is restricted to in-frame clones and leaves out a portion. The repertoire holds about 160,000 clones, with roughly 87% as singletons. Input material: PBMCs. These receptors originate from a man aged 45-65 years in good health and CMV-seropositive.

V usage is TRBV27 and J usage is TRBJ2-2; 11 positions agree with TRBD1. V shed 4 bases and J 7 bases; nucleotides not matched to a gene: 5. The CDR3 spans 15 residues. CDR1 and CDR2 from the germline V gene are MNHEY and SMNVEV (reference sequence). The CDR3 nucleotides are TGTGCCAGCAGTTCGGACAGGGGGCCTTTCGGGGAGCTGTTTTTT. It encodes CASSSDRGPFGELFF.

This chain joins TRBV30 and TRBJ2-5, with 9 bases matching TRBD2. The J call may be in error: the DNA end matches TRBJ2-7 better. CDR3 length equals 13 residues. Germline V lookup: CDR1 GTSNPN, CDR2 SVGIG (reference sequence). The CDR3 nucleotides are TGTGCCTGGACTGGCGGGAGGGCCTACGAGCAGTACTTC. This sequence encodes CAWTGGRAYEQYF.

The count of this clone is one. The chain has TRBV28 and TRBJ1-4; no clear D gene. This CDR3 is built from 13 residues. Trimming left V 5 bases short and J 8 bases short, with 12 bases between. Germline V lookup: CDR1 MDHEN, CDR2 SYDVKM. The CDR3 DNA reads as TGTGCCAGCAGTGAAACCGGGAGGGAAAAACTGTTTTTT. Its protein product is CASSETGREKLFF.

V gene TRBV29-1 combines with J gene TRBJ2-3; TRBD2 matches 10 bases. Unmatched junction bases numbered 4, after V lost 6 bases and J lost 4 bases. CDR1 and CDR2 (germline): SQVTM, ANQGSEA. The CDR3 consists of 13 residues. This chain's CDR3 is CSVLAGVADTQYF. The CDR3 DNA is TGCAGCGTCCTAGCGGGAGTCGCAGATACGCAGTATTTT.

This clone was seen a few times. V usage is TRBV10-3 and J usage is TRBJ2-3; D perhaps matches TRBD2 (6 bases). Germline V CDR1 and CDR2: ENHRY, SYGVKD. V dropped 2 bases and J dropped 0 bases, with 12 bases sitting between them. The CDR3 extends over 16 amino acids. CDR3 coding DNA: TGTGCCATCAGTGAGCTCGGGGGACGAAGCACAGATACGCAGTATTTT. Amino acids: CAISELGGRSTDTQYF.

This chain joins TRBV28 and TRBJ1-5; TRBD1 aligns across 7 bases. The CDR3 is 12 residues long. V was clipped by 7 bases and J by 6 bases; unmatched bases: 3. Germline assignment: CDR1 MDHEN and CDR2 SYDVKM. DNA for the CDR3: TGTGCCAGCACCCAGGGGGTTCAGCCCCAGCATTTT. Translating it yields CASTQGVQPQHF.

The chain recombines TRBV9 with TRBJ2-3, with TRBD1 matching 11 bases. In germline, CDR1 is SGDLS, CDR2 YYNGEE. The CDR3 is 14 amino acids. The ends lost 9 bases at V and 6 bases at J; junction bases unmatched: 9. CDR3 DNA: TGTGCCACGGGACAGGGGGGATCGTTGGATACGCAGTATTTT. Residues: CATGQGGSLDTQYF.

This chain joins TRBV10-3 and TRBJ1-5; 9 nucleotides agree with TRBD1. The V segment lost 0 bases and the J segment 0 bases; nucleotides outside the gene matches: 12. CDR1 is ENHRY, CDR2 SYGVKD, per germline. The CDR3 is 20 amino acids. The DNA for the CDR3 is TGTGCCATCAGTGAGTCGCCCGGGACAGGGCGAAAATATAGCAATCAGCCCCAGCATTTT. It translates to CAISESPGTGRKYSNQPQHF.

In this sample, this clone turned up a few times. The chain joins TRBV6-5 to TRBJ2-7; TRBD2 aligns across 8 bases. The CDR3 is 16 amino acids. The V and J ends lost 0 bases and 3 bases, in that order; junction bases with no gene match: 7. Germline CDR1 is MNHEY and CDR2 is SVGAGI. CDR3: CASSYSIGGRSYEQYF. The CDR3 DNA reads TGTGCCAGCAGTTACTCGATTGGCGGGAGGAGCTACGAGCAGTACTTC.

V usage is TRBV27 and J usage is TRBJ2-5; the D gene is possibly TRBD2 (5 bases). Germline V gene sequence: CDR1 MNHEY, CDR2 SMNVEV (reference sequence). This CDR3 region has 14 residues. The V end was cut by 5 bases, the J end by 0 bases, with 10 bases between. This CDR3 reads CASSPRGYQETQYF. The CDR3 nucleotides are TGTGCCAGCAGTCCCCGAGGGTACCAAGAGACCCAGTACTTC.

Turning to this clone: At one of its ends the junction is not consistent with the germline gene, which may arise from a read error. The chain is built from TRBV28 and TRBJ1-5; 8 bases are a match to TRBD1. In germline, CDR1 is MDHEN, CDR2 SYDVKM. This CDR3 spans 13 amino acids. The CDR3 region has the DNA TGTGCCAGCAGTTTACGGCAGGGGACAGGTGAGAATTTT. Its protein is CASSLRQGTGENF.

The rearrangement links TRBV11-2 to TRBJ1-1, with D possibly being TRBD1 (6 bases). Germline-derived CDR1 and CDR2 are SGHAT and FQNNGV. V lost 5 bases and J lost 0, with 13 bases in between. CDR3 length: 15 amino acids. The CDR3 loop is CASSRQASMNTEAFF. The DNA of the CDR3 is TGTGCCAGCAGCCGACAGGCCTCGATGAACACTGAAGCTTTCTTT.

The chain combines TRBV15 with TRBJ2-1, with D possibly being TRBD1 (6 bases). CDR1 LNHNV and CDR2 YYDKDF come from the germline V gene (reference sequence). Trimming removed 5 bases from V and 7 bases from J, with 21 bases in between. This CDR3 has 16 residues. The CDR3 DNA reads TGTGCCACCAGCCCTATCTACAGGGAAGGGGGTAATGAGCAGTTCTTC. Amino acids: CATSPIYREGGNEQFF.

This chain uses TRBV5-4 with TRBJ1-1, with 7 nucleotides matching TRBD1. The V and J ends lost 0 bases and 5 bases, in that order; junction bases with no gene match: 7. This CDR3 is 15 amino acids long. CDR1 SGHNT and CDR2 YYREEE come from the germline V gene (reference sequence). The CDR3 nucleotides are TGTGCCAGCAGCTTGGACAGGGGTCCGGGGACTGAAGCTTTCTTT. This encodes CASSLDRGPGTEAFF.

V usage is TRBV30 and J usage is TRBJ1-2; 9 bases are shared with TRBD1. V trimming: 1 base; J trimming: 8 bases; junction bases outside the gene matches: 14. The CDR3 totals 16 residues. Germline V lookup: CDR1 GTSNPN, CDR2 SVGIG (reference sequence). This CDR3 reads CAWSARSGTGLHGYTF. The CDR3 DNA follows: TGTGCCTGGAGTGCCAGAAGCGGGACAGGGTTACACGGCTACACCTTC.

This chain connects TRBV2 to TRBJ2-7, with D tentatively TRBD1 (5 bases). Germline V gives CDR1 SNHLY, CDR2 FYNNEI. V was trimmed by 1 base and J by 3 bases, leaving 7 bases between them. The CDR3 extends over 13 amino acids. CDR3 sequence: CASSEGQHYEQYF. The CDR3 DNA follows: TGTGCCAGCAGTGAAGGACAGCACTACGAGCAGTACTTC.

The CDR3, as DNA: TGCGCCAGCACCTTAGCGGGAGAGGGGGAGCAGTACTTC. It specifies CASTLAGEGEQYF. The chain links TRBV10-2 to TRBJ2-5; 9 nucleotides line up with TRBD2. Per the germline V gene, CDR1 is WSHSY and CDR2 is SAAADI. CDR3 length: 13 amino acids. V lost 7 bases to trimming and J lost 11 bases; unmatched junction nucleotides: 11.

V and J are TRBV28 and TRBJ2-7; D gene uncertain. CDR3 length equals 12 residues. V gave up 2 bases and J gave up 7 bases, with 9 bases separating them. The germline V gene encodes CDR1 MDHEN and CDR2 SYDVKM. The CDR3 spells CASSLDLQEQYF. The CDR3 bases are TGTGCCAGCAGTTTAGACCTACAGGAGCAGTACTTC.

This clone was found once. The rearrangement joins TRBV29-1 to TRBJ1-2; D is unresolved. The V end lost 2 bases, the J end lost 7 bases, and 8 bases lay between the germline ends. Germline lookup yields CDR1 SQVTM and CDR2 ANQGSEA. This CDR3 has 11 amino acids. CDR3 sequence: CSVESGFGYTF. CDR3 DNA: TGCAGCGTTGAATCGGGGTTTGGCTACACCTTC.

This clone was found a few times. The chain is built from TRBV2 and TRBJ2-3; 7 bases match TRBD1. J lost 2 bases, V lost 3 bases, and 8 bases had no gene match. The CDR3 loop spans 16 amino acids. Germline lookup yields CDR1 SNHLY and CDR2 FYNNEI. The CDR3 DNA is TGTGCCAGCAGTGATTCGGTAGGGGGCATCACAGATACGCAGTATTTT. Translating gives CASSDSVGGITDTQYF.

The J gene is TRBJ2-3, the V gene TRBV4-1, with D uncertain. Germline CDR1 is MGHRA and CDR2 is YSYEKL. V was pared by 0 bases and J by 8 bases, with 3 bases between. The CDR3 consists of 11 residues. The CDR3 DNA follows: TGCGCCAGCAGCCAAGATAGTACGCAGTATTTT. This gives the protein CASSQDSTQYF.

This clone showed up just a few times. The genes are TRBV9 and TRBJ1-3; D not certain. The V and J ends lost 0 bases and 0 bases respectively, with 7 bases between them. Germline V lookup: CDR1 SGDLS, CDR2 YYNGEE. The CDR3 has 15 amino acids. CDR3 sequence: CASSVETHSGNTIYF. CDR3 in DNA: TGTGCCAGCAGCGTAGAGACTCACTCTGGAAACACCATATATTTT.

The V and J genes are TRBV30 and TRBJ2-1, with TRBD2 matching 9 bases. The V and J ends lost 5 bases and 2 bases, in that order; junction bases with no gene match: 10. Germline-derived CDR1 and CDR2 are GTSNPN and SVGIG (reference sequence). This CDR3 is 16 amino acids long. DNA for the CDR3: TGTGCCTGGGGGCGCCGTAGCGGGAGAGCCTACAATGAGCAGTTCTTC. It specifies CAWGRRSGRAYNEQFF.

This clone was seen a single time. The chain uses TRBV5-1 and TRBJ2-2; D possibly corresponds to TRBD1 (6 bases). Trimming left V 0 bases short and J 4 bases short, with 10 bases between. The CDR3 loop spans 15 amino acids. Germline loops: CDR1 SGHRS, CDR2 YFSETQ. The CDR3 reads CASSLAGQFTGELFF. In nucleotides, the CDR3 is TGCGCCAGCAGCTTGGCCGGACAGTTCACCGGGGAGCTGTTTTTT.

The rearrangement uses TRBV7-3 and TRBJ2-1; the match to TRBD2 covers 12 bases. Germline V gene data show CDR1 as SGHTA and CDR2 as FQGTGA. There are 14 residues in the CDR3. J gave up 6 bases and V 5 bases, and 2 bases lay outside the gene matches. CDR3 loop: CASSLAGGPNEQFF. As DNA, the CDR3 is TGTGCCAGCAGCCTAGCGGGAGGGCCCAATGAGCAGTTCTTC.

V usage is TRBV5-6 and J usage is TRBJ1-1; TRBD1 matches at 9 bases. CDR1 is SGHDT and CDR2 is YYEEEE in the germline V gene. With V trimmed by 5 bases and J by 1 base, 12 bases remained unmatched. CDR3 length: 17 amino acids. The CDR3 protein is CASRPTLRDRANTEAFF. The CDR3 region has the DNA TGTGCCAGCAGACCTACCCTCCGGGACAGGGCGAACACTGAAGCTTTCTTT. Looking up the rest from reference TRBV5-6 and TRBJ1-1 gives the full variable domain: DAGVTQSPTHLIKTRGQQVTLRCSPKSGHDTVSWYQQALGQGPQFIFQYYEEEERQRGNFPDRFSGHQFPNYSSELNVNALLLGDSALYLCASRPTLRDRANTEAFFGQGTRLTVV.

This chain joins TRBV15 and TRBJ2-2; 7 nucleotides agree with TRBD2. The CDR3 contains 17 residues. From germline, CDR1 is LNHNV and CDR2 YYDKDF (reference sequence). The J segment lost 0 bases and the V segment lost 0 bases, leaving 4 bases of the junction unmatched. The CDR3 protein is CATSRDGLGSNTGELFF. DNA of the CDR3: TGTGCCACCAGCAGAGATGGACTAGGTTCGAACACCGGGGAGCTGTTTTTT.

As regards this clone: Other DNA sequences in this specimen translate into the identical CDR3. This chain joins TRBV11-2 and TRBJ2-1; 10 positions agree with TRBD2. In germline, CDR1 is SGHAT, CDR2 FQNNGV. The CDR3 totals 15 residues. With V trimmed by 4 bases and J by 2 bases, 2 bases remained unmatched. DNA for the CDR3: TGTGCCAGCAGCTGGACTAGCGGAACCTACAATGAGCAGTTCTTC. The encoded protein is CASSWTSGTYNEQFF. Variable domain in full (rest from reference TRBV11-2 and TRBJ2-1): EAGVAQSPRYKIIEKRQSVAFWCNPISGHATLYWYQQILGQGPKLLIQFQNNGVVDDSQLPKDRFSAERLKGVDSTLKIQPAKLEDSAVYLCASSWTSGTYNEQFFGPGTRLTVL.